The clone carrying this T cell receptor (beta chain) was seen repeatedly, ten times or more. The antigen remains unidentified. The data stem from a study of T-cell memory formation after mild COVID-19. MiXCR, applied by TCRdb to the 5' RACE reads, yields one record per CDR3 protein. In the table there are roughly 550,000 distinct CDR3 sequences, roughly 20% of which are singletons. Germline CDR1 and CDR2: SGHRS and YFSETQ. The ends were cut back, 6 bases at V and 0 bases at J, with 10 bases in the middle. This CDR3 is 14 amino acids long. Regarding the study as a whole: CD4+ contracting clones were found mainly in CM and EM, and CD8+ ones in EMRA.

V usage is TRBV5-1 and J usage is TRBJ2-1; maybe TRBD1 (6 bases). Sequenced input: PBMCs or a T cell subset sorted from them (not recorded which). The sequence was collected from an adult woman who had mild COVID-19 (a few samples of this study predate the infection). Cell type and time point are not known. The CDR3 region is CASNRESSYNEQFF. CDR3 sequence (DNA): TGCGCCAGCAACAGGGAAAGCTCCTACAATGAGCAGTTCTTC.